The rows below give T cell receptor beta chains drawn from one sample of a study of STAT3 mutations in large granular lymphocyte leukemia. This table comes from immunoSEQ multiplex PCR, and its TCRdb copy is limited to in-frame clones, with some not included. The table lists fewer than 2,500 clones, about 53% of them singletons. Material: peripheral blood mononuclear cells. These receptors came from a man between 60 and 75 years old with T-cell large granular lymphocyte leukemia. Some clones in this sample may be carry-over from other donors' samples. Each CDR3 is given with its conserved first and last residue. D genes are given only for firm matches. The size field is filled for only some rows; it gives once, few, many or a size class.

d_call clone_size j_call cdr3_length v_call cdr3_nt cdr3_aa
TRBD1 . TRBJ2-7 14 TRBV15 TGTGCCACCAGCCGGAGAGACAGGGGAAGCGAGCAGTACTTC CATSRRDRGSEQYF
. . TRBJ2-1 11 TRBV28 TGTGCCAGCAGCCCACTTCATGAGCAGTTCTTC CASSPLHEQFF
TRBD1 . TRBJ1-5 14 TRBV2 TGTGCCAGCAGGGACAGGGCTAGCAATCAGCCCCAGCATTTT CASRDRASNQPQHF
TRBD1 few TRBJ1-5 15 TRBV10-2 TGCGCCAGCAGCATCGGACAGGGGAGCAATCAGCCCCAGCATTTT CASSIGQGSNQPQHF
TRBD2 once TRBJ2-1 15 TRBV5-1 TGCGCCAGCAGCCCAGGGACTAGCGGGGGCAATGAGCAGTTCTTC CASSPGTSGGNEQFF
. few TRBJ2-7 12 TRBV6-5 TGTGCCACAGGGGTAGAAGGTCGCGAGCAGTACTTC CATGVEGREQYF
TRBD1 . TRBJ2-1 16 TRBV5-6 TGTGCCAGCAGCTTGGATGGGACAGGGGACCGTAATGAGCAGTTCTTC CASSLDGTGDRNEQFF
. few TRBJ2-7 13 TRBV4-1 TGCGCCAGCAGCCAAACACTAGCCTACGAGCAGTACTTC CASSQTLAYEQYF
. . TRBJ2-1 13 TRBV30 TGTGCCTGGAGGACCTCGTCCTACAATGAGCAGTTCTTC CAWRTSSYNEQFF
. few TRBJ1-2 15 TRBV29-1 TGCAGCGTTGGGCAGGGAGGCTCAGCTAACTATGGCTACACCTTC CSVGQGGSANYGYTF
. . TRBJ2-7 14 TRBV30 TGTGCCTGGACCTATGGGGGCGGAAACTACGAGCAGTACTTC CAWTYGGGNYEQYF
. . TRBJ2-1 11 TRBV5-1 TGCGCCAGCACCTCTTACAATGAGCAGTTCTTC CASTSYNEQFF
. . TRBJ2-4 16 TRBV27 TGTGCCAGCAGTCGATACCTCCAACTAGCCAAAAACATTCAGTACTTC CASSRYLQLAKNIQYF
TRBD2 . TRBJ2-3 16 TRBV7-9 TGTGCCAGCAGCTCGCTAAGCGGGGGGGCGACAGATACGCAGTATTTT CASSSLSGGATDTQYF
TRBD1 . TRBJ2-5 14 TRBV9 TGTGCCAGCAGCGAGGGGGACAGCGCCGAGACCCAGTACTTC CASSEGDSAETQYF
TRBD2 few TRBJ2-1 16 TRBV25-1 TGTGCCAGCAGTTCCGAAACCCTAGCGGGAGGGGATGAGCAGTTCTTC CASSSETLAGGDEQFF
. medium-sized TRBJ2-7 14 TRBV15 TGTGCCACCAGCAGAGACGGGTACGAAGACGAGCAGTACTTC CATSRDGYEDEQYF
. . TRBJ2-3 14 TRBV7-9 TGTGCCAGCTCCGGAGCCAGGGGCACAGATACGCAGTATTTT CASSGARGTDTQYF
. . TRBJ2-5 14 TRBV5-1 TGCGCCAGCAGCTTGGGGGGGTTGGAGGAGACCCAGTACTTC CASSLGGLEETQYF
. . TRBJ1-6 15 TRBV5-1 TGCGCCAGCAGTTTCGGGACCGCAGATAATTCACCCCTCCACTTT CASSFGTADNSPLHF
TRBD2 few TRBJ2-1 12 TRBV5-1 TGCGCCAGCGCTCGGGAGGGATATGAGCAGTTCTTC CASAREGYEQFF
TRBD1 medium-sized TRBJ2-7 13 TRBV5-1 TGCGCCTGCGCCGGGACAGGGTCCTACGAGCAGTACTTC CACAGTGSYEQYF
TRBD1 . TRBJ2-2 15 TRBV11-1 TGTGCCAGCAGCGACGGACAGGAGAACACCGGGGAGCTGTTTTTT CASSDGQENTGELFF
. few TRBJ1-2 15 TRBV9 TGTGCCAGCAGCGACCGGGCAGGGGTTGACTATGGCTACACCTTC CASSDRAGVDYGYTF
. . TRBJ2-3 13 TRBV18 TGTGCCAGCTCACCACTTATGAAAGATACGCAGTATTTT CASSPLMKDTQYF
TRBD1 . TRBJ1-1 16 TRBV30 TGTGCCTGGAGTCTACACCTCCGGGACAGTGGGACTGAAGCTTTCTTT CAWSLHLRDSGTEAFF
. . TRBJ2-5 15 TRBV30 TGTGCCTGGACCAAGAGAGGGGGGGTACAAGAGACCCAGTACTTC CAWTKRGGVQETQYF
. . TRBJ1-2 11 TRBV30 TGTGCCTGGAGCGGGGGAATTGGCTACACCTTC CAWSGGIGYTF